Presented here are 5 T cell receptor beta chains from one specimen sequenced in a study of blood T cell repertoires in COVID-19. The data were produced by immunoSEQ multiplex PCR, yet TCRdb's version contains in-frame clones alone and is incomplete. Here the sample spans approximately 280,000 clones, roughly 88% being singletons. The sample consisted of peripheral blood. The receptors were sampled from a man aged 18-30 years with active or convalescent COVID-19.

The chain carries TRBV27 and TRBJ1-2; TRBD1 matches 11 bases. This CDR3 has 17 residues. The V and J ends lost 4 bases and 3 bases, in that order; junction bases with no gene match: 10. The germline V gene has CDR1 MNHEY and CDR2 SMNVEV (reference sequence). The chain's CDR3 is CASSSILGQGGYYGYTF. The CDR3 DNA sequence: TGTGCCAGCAGTTCTATCCTGGGACAGGGGGGATACTATGGCTACACCTTC.

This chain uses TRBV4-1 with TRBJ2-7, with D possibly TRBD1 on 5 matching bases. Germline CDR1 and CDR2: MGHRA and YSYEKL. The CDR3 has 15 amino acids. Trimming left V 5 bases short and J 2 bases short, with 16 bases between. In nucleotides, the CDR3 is TGCGCCAGCAGCGCGGTTCAGGGATCTACCTACGAGCAGTACTTC. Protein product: CASSAVQGSTYEQYF.

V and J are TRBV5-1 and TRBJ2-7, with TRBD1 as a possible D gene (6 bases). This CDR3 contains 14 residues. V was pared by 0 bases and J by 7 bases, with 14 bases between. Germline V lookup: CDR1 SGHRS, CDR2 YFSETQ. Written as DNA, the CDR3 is TGCGCCAGCAGCTTGGGGACAGAGACGCGGGAGCAGTACTTC. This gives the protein CASSLGTETREQYF.

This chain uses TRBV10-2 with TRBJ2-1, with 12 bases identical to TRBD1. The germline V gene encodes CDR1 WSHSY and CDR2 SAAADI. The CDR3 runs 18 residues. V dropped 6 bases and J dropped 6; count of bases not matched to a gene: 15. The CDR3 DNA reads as TGCGCCAGCAGGGGGACAGGGGGCGAGCGGGGAGCTTCCAATGAGCAGTTCTTC. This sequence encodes CASRGTGGERGASNEQFF.

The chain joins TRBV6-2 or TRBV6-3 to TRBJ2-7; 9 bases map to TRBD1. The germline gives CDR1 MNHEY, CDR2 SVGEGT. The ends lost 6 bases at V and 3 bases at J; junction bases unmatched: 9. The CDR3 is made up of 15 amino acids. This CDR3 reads CASSDTGQGFYEQYF. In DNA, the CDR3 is TGTGCCAGCAGCGACACTGGACAGGGGTTCTACGAGCAGTACTTC.